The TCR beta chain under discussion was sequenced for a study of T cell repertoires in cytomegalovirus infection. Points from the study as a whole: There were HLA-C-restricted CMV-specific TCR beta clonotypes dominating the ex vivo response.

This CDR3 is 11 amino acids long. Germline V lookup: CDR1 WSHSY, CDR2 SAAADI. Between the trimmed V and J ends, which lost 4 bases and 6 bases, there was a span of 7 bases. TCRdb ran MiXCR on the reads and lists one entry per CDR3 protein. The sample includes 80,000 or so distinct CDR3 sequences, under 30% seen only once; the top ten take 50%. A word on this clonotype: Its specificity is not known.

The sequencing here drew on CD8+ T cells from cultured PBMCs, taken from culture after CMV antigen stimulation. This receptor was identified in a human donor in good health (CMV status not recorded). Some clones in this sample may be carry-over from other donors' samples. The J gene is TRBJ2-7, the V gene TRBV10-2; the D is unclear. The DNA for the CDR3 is TGCGCCAGCAGTGTAGGTTTCGAGCAGTACTTC. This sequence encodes CASSVGFEQYF.